The 3 T cell receptor beta chains below all came from one sample that was sequenced in a study of blood T cells in healthy people across ages (dated by TCRdb to the mid-2010s). Libraries came from 5' RACE. Instrument on record: Illumina HiSeq 2500. A second about 7 to 11 cycle PCR used a sample-barcoded 5' primer and a J-beta primer mix. Using fastp trimming at Q25 and MiXCR clonotype assembly, TCRdb reanalyzed the public sequencing data and kept in-frame beta chains. CDR3 protein duplicates are merged, each entry listing the most common genes and DNA. For this sample the table gives approximately 1.5 million distinct CDR3 sequences, of which roughly 32% were detected only once. Together, the top ten hold around 11% of the sample. The specimen was blood. These TCRs come from a woman aged 30 to 39 in good health.

This chain links TRBV30 with TRBJ2-4; D might be TRBD1 (6 bases). The germline V and J ends were trimmed by 4 bases and 13 bases, with 26 bases remaining between them. CDR1 and CDR2 from the germline V gene are GTSNPN and SVGIG (reference sequence). The CDR3 has 15 residues. CDR3 sequence reads: CAWTLTGLGSYKQYF. CDR3 nucleotide sequence: TGTGCCTGGACCTTAACAGGGCTCGGCTCCTACAAGCAGTACTTC.

This clonotype was seen a few times. The genes are TRBV20-1 and TRBJ2-5; 10 positions agree with TRBD1. V was clipped by 2 bases and J by 6 bases; unmatched bases: 3. Germline CDR1 and CDR2: DFQATT and SNEGSKA (reference sequence). This CDR3 contains 13 residues. CDR3 nucleotides: TGCAGTGCTAGAAGGACAGGGGGGCAGACCCAGTACTTC. It is translated as CSARRTGGQTQYF.

On this clonotype: A read error may be the cause here, since a much bigger clone is one base away. This chain joins TRBV29-1 and TRBJ2-5, with D perhaps assigned TRBD1 or TRBD2 (6 bases each). Per the germline V gene, CDR1 is SQVTM and CDR2 is ANQGSEA. This CDR3 comprises 13 residues. CDR3 loop: CGVEGQAGETQYF. In DNA, the CDR3 is TGCGGCGTGGAGGGACAAGCAGGGGAGACCCAGTACTTC.